This TCR beta chain was recorded in a study of molecular identifiers for immune sequencing clone quantification. The study, taken as a whole, reports: Highly expanded clone sizes could be underestimated by identical TCR molecules sharing a barcode.

There are many counts of this clonotype. Its antigen is currently unknown. TCRdb reprocessed the PCR reads with MiXCR, giving one entry per CDR3 protein. This table holds 40,000 to 50,000 distinct CDR3 sequences, over 15% found once. There are 13 residues in the CDR3. With 10 bases removed from V and 0 bases from J, the gap between germline ends came to 11 bases. Looked up from germline, CDR1 is ENHRY and CDR2 is SYGVKD. This sequence originates from a human donor in good health. Some libraries in this study had Jurkat cell RNA spiked in. The specimen sequenced was naive CD8+ T cells from blood, with Jurkat cell RNA spiked in. As for subset: FACS-sorted CD8+CD4-CCR7+CD45RA+ naive T cells. The chain links TRBV10-3 to TRBJ2-3; D might be TRBD2 (6 bases). The CDR3 reads CATSGDSTDTQYF. The CDR3 DNA reads TGTGCCACCTCGGGAGATAGCACAGATACGCAGTATTTT.